This T cell receptor beta chain appears in the sequencing data of a study of OX40 agonist ivuxolimab in advanced cancers. About the research overall: Patients in dose escalation had liver, melanoma, kidney or head and neck cancers.

Broader study findings: In the expanded peripheral T cells, antigen specificity was never determined. At 0.1 to 3.0 mg/kg and by week 6, clonal expansion occurred in CD4+ and CD8+ blood T cells.

Turning to this clone: Its antigen is unidentified.

The method was immunoSEQ multiplex PCR; TCRdb's version includes in-frame clones alone and lacks a portion of them. In the table there are about 82,000 clones, about 91% of which are singletons. The CDR3 has 15 amino acids. V shed 2 bases and J 9 bases; nucleotides not matched to a gene: 6. The germline V gene has CDR1 MDHEN and CDR2 SYDVKM. The V and J genes are TRBV28 and TRBJ2-1; 11 bases align to TRBD2. The sample consisted of CD4+ or CD8+ T cells sorted from blood, taken in a trial of the OX40 agonist ivuxolimab. The clonotype was recovered from an adult with an advanced solid tumor such as melanoma, head and neck, liver or kidney cancer. CDR3 bases: TGTGCCAGCAGTTTACCTGGGACTAGCGGAAGTGAGCAGTTCTTC. It yields the protein CASSLPGTSGSEQFF.